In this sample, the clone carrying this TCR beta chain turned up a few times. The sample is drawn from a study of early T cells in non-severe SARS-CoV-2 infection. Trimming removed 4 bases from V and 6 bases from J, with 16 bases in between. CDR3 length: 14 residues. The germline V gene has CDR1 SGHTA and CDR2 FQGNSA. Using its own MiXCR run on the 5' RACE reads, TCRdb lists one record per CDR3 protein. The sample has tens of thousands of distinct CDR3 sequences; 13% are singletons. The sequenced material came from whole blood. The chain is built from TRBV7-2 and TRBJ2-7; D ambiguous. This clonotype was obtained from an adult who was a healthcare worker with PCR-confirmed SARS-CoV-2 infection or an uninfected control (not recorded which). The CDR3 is CASSSPDLLGEQYF. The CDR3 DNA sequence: TGTGCCAGCAGCTCCCCGGACCTACTCGGCGAGCAGTACTTC. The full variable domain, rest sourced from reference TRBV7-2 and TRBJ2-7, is GAGVSQSPSNKVTEKGKDVELRCDPISGHTALYWYRQSLGQGLEFLIYFQGNSAPDKSGLPSDRFSAERTGGSVSTLTIQRTQQEDSAVYLCASSSPDLLGEQYFGPGTRLTVT.